This TCR beta chain emerged from a study of blood T cells in healthy people across ages. There are 15 residues in the CDR3. Unmatched junction bases numbered 6, after V lost 4 bases and J lost 4 bases. From germline, CDR1 is MGHRA and CDR2 YSYEKL. A sample-barcoded 5' primer and a J-beta primer mix were used in a second PCR of about 7 to 12 cycles. In TCRdb, the 5' RACE reads were re-called with MiXCR into one record per CDR3 protein. The sample lists roughly 1,300,000 distinct CDR3 sequences; around 59% were seen once. The sequencing sample was made of blood. The source of this sequence is a man younger than 30 in good health. V and J are TRBV4-1 and TRBJ1-2; 10 nucleotides match TRBD1. The CDR3 nucleotides read TGCGCCAGCAGCCCAATGACAGGGGGCCTCTATGGCTACACCTTC. As protein: CASSPMTGGLYGYTF.